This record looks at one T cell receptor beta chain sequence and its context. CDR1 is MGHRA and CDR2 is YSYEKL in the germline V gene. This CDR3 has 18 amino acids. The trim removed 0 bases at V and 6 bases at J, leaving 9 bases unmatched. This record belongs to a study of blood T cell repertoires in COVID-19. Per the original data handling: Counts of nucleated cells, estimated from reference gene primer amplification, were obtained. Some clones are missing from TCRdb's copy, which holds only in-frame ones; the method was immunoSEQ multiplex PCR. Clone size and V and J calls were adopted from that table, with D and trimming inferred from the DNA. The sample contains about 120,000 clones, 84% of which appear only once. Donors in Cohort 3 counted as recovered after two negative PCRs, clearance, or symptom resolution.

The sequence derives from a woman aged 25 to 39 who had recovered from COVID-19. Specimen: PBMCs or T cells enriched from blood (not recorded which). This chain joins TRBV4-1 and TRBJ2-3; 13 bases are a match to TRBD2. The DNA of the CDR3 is TGCGCCAGCAGCCAAGATTCAGGACTAGCGGGAGCTAGGGATACGCAGTATTTT. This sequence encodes CASSQDSGLAGARDTQYF.